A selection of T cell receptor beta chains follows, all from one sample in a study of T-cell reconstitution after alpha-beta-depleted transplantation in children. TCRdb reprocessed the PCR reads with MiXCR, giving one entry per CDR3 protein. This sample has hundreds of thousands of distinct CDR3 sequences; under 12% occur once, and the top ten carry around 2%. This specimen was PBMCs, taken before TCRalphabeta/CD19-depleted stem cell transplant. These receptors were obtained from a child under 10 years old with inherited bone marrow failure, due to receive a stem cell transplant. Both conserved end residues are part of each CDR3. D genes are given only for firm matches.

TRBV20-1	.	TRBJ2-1	CSARLLGGEQFF
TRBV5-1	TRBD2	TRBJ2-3	CASSLELAGGADTQYF
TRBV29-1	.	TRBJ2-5	CSVDGSGETQYF
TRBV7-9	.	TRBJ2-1	CASSFLKGNEQFF
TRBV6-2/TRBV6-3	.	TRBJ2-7	CASGRYREGPYEQYF
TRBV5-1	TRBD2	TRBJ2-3	CASSPRLAGVRITDTQYF
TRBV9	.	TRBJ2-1	CASSVAGTYYNEQFF
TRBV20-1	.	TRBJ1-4	CSARRAGSEKLFF
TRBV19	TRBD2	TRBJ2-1	CASSAGLALNNEQFF
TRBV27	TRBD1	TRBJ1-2	CASSLWAGGDYGYTF
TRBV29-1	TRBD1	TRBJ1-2	CSVTSNGQGADGYTF
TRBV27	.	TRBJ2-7	CASSFVGAQPFYEQYF
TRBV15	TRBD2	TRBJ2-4	CATSRGGPAGVTKNIQYF
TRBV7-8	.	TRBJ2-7	CASSLAPPQRMEQYF
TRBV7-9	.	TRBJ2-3	CASSLGAGNADTQYF
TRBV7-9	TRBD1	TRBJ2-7	CASSRDRAFGEQYF
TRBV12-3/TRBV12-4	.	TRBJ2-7	CASSFPGQRLGEQYF
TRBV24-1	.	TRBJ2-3	CATSDLSSAADTQYF
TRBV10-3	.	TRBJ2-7	CAISDFNEQYF
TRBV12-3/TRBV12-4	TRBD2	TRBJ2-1	CASRTSYWREGFNEQFF
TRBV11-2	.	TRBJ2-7	CASSLVGGGYGEQYF
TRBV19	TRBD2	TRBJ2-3	CASSISSGSPDTQYF
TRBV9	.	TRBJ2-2	CASSVGKSDTGELFF
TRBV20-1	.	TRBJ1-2	CSARGWAVDYGYTF
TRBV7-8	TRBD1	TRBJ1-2	CASSLTDRGLGYTF
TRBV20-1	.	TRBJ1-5	CSVADGLQRQPQHF
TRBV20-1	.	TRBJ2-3	CSARQVRDTQYF
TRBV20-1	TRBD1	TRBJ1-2	CSAPTTGSDYGYTF
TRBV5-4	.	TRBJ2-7	CASSLGTTGSYEQYF
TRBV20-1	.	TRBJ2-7	CSAQRNRPAEQYF
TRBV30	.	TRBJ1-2	CAFSRGNGYGYTF
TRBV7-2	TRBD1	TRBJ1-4	CASSRTGDEKLFF
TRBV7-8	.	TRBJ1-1	CASSNRTVGNTEAFF
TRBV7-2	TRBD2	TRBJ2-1	CASSSTSGTHNEQFF
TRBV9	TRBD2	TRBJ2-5	CASSPWTSGAAGETQYF
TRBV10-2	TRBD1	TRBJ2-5	CASSETGGQETQYF
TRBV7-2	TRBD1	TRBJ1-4	CASSIRQGGEKLFF
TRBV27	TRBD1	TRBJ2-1	CASSTTGVYNNEQFF
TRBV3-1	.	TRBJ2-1	CASSTQARLSTAEQFF
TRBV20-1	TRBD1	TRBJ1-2	CSASLRTGGAGGYTF
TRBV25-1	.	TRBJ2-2	CASSEHTGELFF